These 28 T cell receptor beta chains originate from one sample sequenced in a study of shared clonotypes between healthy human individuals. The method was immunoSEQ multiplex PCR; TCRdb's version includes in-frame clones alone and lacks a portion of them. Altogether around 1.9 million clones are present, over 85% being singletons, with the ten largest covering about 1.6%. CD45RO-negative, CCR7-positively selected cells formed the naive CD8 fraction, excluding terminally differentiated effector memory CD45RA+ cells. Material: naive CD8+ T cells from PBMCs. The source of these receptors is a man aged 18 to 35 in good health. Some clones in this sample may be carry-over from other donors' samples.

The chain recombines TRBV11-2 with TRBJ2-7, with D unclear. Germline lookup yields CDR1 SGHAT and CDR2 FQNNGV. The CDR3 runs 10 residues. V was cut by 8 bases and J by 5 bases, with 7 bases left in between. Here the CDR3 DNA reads TGTGCCAGCGCCCTTGACGAGCAGTACTTC. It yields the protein CASALDEQYF. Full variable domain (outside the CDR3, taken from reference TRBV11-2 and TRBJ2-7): EAGVAQSPRYKIIEKRQSVAFWCNPISGHATLYWYQQILGQGPKLLIQFQNNGVVDDSQLPKDRFSAERLKGVDSTLKIQPAKLEDSAVYLCASALDEQYFGPGTRLTVT.

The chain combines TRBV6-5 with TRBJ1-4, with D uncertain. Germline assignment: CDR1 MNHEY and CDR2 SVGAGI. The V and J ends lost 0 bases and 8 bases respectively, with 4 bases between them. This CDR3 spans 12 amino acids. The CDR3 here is CASSYSMEKLFF. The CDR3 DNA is TGTGCCAGCAGTTACTCGATGGAAAAACTGTTTTTT.

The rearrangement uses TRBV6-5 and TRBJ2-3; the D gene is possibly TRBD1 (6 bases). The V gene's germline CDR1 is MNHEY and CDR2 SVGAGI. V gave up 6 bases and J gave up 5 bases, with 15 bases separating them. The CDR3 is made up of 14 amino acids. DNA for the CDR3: TGTGCCAGCAGCCGATACAGGGTCGGAGATACGCAGTATTTT. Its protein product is CASSRYRVGDTQYF.

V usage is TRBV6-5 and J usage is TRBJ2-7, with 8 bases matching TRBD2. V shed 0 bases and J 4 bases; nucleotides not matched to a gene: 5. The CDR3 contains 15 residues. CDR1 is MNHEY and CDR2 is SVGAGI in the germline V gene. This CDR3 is CASSYSSGGRYEQYF. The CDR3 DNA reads TGTGCCAGCAGTTACTCGTCGGGAGGGAGGTACGAGCAGTACTTC.

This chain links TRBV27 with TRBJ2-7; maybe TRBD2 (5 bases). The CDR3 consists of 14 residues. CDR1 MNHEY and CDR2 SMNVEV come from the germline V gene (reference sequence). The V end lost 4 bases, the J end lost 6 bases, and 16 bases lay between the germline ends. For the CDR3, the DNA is TGTGCCAGCAGTTACGGACTGGATTCGCTCGAGCAGTACTTC. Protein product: CASSYGLDSLEQYF.

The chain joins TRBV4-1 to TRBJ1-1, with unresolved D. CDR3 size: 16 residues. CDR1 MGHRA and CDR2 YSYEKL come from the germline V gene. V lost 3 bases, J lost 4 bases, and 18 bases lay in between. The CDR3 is CASSQSVVGTGTEAFF. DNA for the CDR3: TGCGCCAGCAGCCAGTCCGTGGTGGGAACGGGCACTGAAGCTTTCTTT.

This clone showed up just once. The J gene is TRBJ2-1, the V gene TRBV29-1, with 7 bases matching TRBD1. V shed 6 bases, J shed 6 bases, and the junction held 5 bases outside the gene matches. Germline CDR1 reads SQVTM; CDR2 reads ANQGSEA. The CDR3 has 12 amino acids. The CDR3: CSVLGTANEQFF. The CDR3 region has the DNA TGCAGCGTCCTTGGGACAGCCAATGAGCAGTTCTTC.

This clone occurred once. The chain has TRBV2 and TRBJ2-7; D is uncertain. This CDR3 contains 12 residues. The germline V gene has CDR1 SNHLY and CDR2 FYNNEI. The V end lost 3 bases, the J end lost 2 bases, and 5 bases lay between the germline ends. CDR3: CASSDSPYEQYF. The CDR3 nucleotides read TGTGCCAGCAGTGATTCTCCCTACGAGCAGTACTTC.

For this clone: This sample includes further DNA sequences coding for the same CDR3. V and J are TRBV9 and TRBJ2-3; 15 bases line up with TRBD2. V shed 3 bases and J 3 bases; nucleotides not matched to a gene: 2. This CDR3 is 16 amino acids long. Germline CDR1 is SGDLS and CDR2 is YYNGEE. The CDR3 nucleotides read TGTGCCAGCAGCGAAGGGACTAGCGGGAGGACAGATACGCAGTATTTT. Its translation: CASSEGTSGRTDTQYF. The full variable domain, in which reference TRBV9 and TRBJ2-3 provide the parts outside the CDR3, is DSGVTQTPKHLITATGQRVTLRCSPRSGDLSVYWYQQSLDQGLQFLIQYYNGEERAKGNILERFSAQQFPDLHSELNLSSLELGDSALYFCASSEGTSGRTDTQYFGPGTRLTVL.

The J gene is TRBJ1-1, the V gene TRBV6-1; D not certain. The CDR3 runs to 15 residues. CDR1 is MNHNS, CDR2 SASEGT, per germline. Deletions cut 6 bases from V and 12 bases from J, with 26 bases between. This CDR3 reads CASSPHVPKFGETFF. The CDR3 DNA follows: TGTGCCAGCAGCCCCCACGTGCCGAAATTTGGGGAAACTTTCTTT.

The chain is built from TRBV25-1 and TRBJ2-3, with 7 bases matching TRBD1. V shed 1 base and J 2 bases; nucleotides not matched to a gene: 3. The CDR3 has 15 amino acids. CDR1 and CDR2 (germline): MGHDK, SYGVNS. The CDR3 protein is CASSEWDRDTDTQYF. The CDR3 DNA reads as TGTGCCAGCAGTGAATGGGACAGAGACACAGATACGCAGTATTTT.

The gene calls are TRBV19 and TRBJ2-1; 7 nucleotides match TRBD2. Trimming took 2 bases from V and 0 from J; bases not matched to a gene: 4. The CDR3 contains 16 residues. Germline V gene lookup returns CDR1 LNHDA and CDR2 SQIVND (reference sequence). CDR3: CASSIFAGDSYNEQFF. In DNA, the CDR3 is TGTGCCAGTAGTATATTCGCGGGAGACTCCTACAATGAGCAGTTCTTC.

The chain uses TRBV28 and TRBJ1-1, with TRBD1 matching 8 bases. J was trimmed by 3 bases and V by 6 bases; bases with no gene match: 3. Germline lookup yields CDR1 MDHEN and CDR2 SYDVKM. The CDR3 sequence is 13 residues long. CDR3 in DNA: TGTGCCAGCAGGACGACAGGGGACACTGAAGCTTTCTTT. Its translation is CASRTTGDTEAFF.

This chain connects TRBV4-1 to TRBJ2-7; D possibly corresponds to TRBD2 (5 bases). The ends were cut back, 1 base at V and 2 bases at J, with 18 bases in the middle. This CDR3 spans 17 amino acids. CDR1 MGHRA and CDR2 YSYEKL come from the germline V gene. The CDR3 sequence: CASSQGVGQRRAYEQYF. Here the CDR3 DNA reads TGCGCCAGCAGCCAAGGGGTCGGGCAGCGGAGAGCCTACGAGCAGTACTTC.

The CDR3 sequence: CASSPPGGTNEKLFF. The CDR3 nucleotides read TGCGCCAGCAGCCCGCCGGGGGGGACTAATGAAAAACTGTTTTTT. The V gene is TRBV4-3, the J gene TRBJ1-4; tentative D call: TRBD1 (5 bases). This CDR3 contains 15 residues. Germline lookup yields CDR1 LGHNA and CDR2 YSLEER. Trimming took off 4 bases at V and 2 bases at J, with 11 bases between the two ends.

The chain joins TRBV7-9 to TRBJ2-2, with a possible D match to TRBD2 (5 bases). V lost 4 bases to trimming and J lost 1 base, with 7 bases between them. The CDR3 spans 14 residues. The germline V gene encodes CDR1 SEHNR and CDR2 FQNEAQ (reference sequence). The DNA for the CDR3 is TGTGCCAGCAGCTCAAGCGGGAACACCGGGGAGCTGTTTTTT. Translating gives CASSSSGNTGELFF. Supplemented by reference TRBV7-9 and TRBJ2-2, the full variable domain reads DTGVSQNPRHKITKRGQNVTFRCDPISEHNRLYWYRQTLGQGPEFLTYFQNEAQLEKSRLLSDRFSAERPKGSFSTLEIQRTEQGDSAMYLCASSSSGNTGELFFGEGSRLTVL.

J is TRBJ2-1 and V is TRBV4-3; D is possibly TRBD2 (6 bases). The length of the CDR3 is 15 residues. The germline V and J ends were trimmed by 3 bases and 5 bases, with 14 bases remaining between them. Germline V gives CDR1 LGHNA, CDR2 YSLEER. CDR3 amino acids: CASSHVRDWDNEQFF. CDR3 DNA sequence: TGCGCCAGCAGCCATGTCCGGGACTGGGACAATGAGCAGTTCTTC.

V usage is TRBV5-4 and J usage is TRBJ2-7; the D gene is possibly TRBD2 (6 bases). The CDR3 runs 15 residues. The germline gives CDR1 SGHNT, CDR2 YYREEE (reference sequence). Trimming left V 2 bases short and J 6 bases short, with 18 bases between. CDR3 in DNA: TGTGCCAGCAGCTTACCCGGGACTGATGCCAGCGAGCAGTACTTC. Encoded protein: CASSLPGTDASEQYF.

In DNA form, the CDR3 reads TGTGCCAGCAGCTTGGCCCGGGTCTCTGGGGCCAACGTCCTGACTTTC. Encoded protein: CASSLARVSGANVLTF. The V and J genes are TRBV5-4 and TRBJ2-6, with D hard to call. Germline V lookup: CDR1 SGHNT, CDR2 YYREEE (reference sequence). Trimming cost V 0 bases and J 0 bases, with 7 bases left between them. CDR3 length: 16 residues.

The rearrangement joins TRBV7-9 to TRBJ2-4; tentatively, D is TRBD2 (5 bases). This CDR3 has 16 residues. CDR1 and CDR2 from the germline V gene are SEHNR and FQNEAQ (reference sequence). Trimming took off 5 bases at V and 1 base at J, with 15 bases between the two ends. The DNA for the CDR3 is TGTGCCAGCAGCCCCGCCGGGCGAGGGGCCAAAAACATTCAGTACTTC. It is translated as CASSPAGRGAKNIQYF.

CDR3 bases: TGTGCCAGCAGTTTTTTGGTGGGGACCACCACAGATACGCAGTATTTT. It specifies CASSFLVGTTTDTQYF. V and J are TRBV28 and TRBJ2-3; D might be TRBD1 or TRBD2, each matching 5 bases. Germline lookup yields CDR1 MDHEN and CDR2 SYDVKM. V lost 3 bases and J 2 bases, leaving 15 bases between the germline ends. This CDR3 contains 16 residues.

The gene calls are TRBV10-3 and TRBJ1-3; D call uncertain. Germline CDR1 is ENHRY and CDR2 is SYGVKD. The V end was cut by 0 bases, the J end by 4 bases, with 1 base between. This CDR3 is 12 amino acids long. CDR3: CAISESGNTIYF. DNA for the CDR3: TGTGCCATCAGTGAGTCCGGAAACACCATATATTTT.

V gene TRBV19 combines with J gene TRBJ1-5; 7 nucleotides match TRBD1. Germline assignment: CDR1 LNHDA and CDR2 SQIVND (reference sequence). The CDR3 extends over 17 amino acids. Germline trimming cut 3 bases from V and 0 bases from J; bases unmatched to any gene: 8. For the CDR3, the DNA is TGTGCCAGTAGTATTCGCGGGACAGCTTATAGCAATCAGCCCCAGCATTTT. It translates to CASSIRGTAYSNQPQHF. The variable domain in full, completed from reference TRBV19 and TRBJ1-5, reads DGGITQSPKYLFRKEGQNVTLSCEQNLNHDAMYWYRQDPGQGLRLIYYSQIVNDFQKGDIAEGYSVSREKKESFPLTVTSAQKNPTAFYLCASSIRGTAYSNQPQHFGDGTRLSIL.

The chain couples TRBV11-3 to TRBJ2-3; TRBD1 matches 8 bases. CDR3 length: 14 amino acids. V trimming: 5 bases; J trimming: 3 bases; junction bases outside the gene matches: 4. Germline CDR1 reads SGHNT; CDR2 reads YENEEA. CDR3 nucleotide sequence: TGTGCCAGCAGCAAACAGGGGGTGACAGATACGCAGTATTTT. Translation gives CASSKQGVTDTQYF.

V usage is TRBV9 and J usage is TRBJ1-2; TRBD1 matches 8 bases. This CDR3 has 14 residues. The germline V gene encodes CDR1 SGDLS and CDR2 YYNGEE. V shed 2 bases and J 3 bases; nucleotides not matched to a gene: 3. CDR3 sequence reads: CASSVTGGYYGYTF. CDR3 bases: TGTGCCAGCAGCGTTACAGGGGGGTACTATGGCTACACCTTC.

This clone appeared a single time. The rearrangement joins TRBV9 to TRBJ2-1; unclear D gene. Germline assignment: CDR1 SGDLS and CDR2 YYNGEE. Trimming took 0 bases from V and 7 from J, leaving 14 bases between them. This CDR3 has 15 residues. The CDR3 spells CASSVEATSRNEQFF. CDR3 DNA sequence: TGTGCCAGCAGCGTAGAGGCTACCTCTCGGAATGAGCAGTTCTTC. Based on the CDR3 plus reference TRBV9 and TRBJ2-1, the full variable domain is DSGVTQTPKHLITATGQRVTLRCSPRSGDLSVYWYQQSLDQGLQFLIQYYNGEERAKGNILERFSAQQFPDLHSELNLSSLELGDSALYFCASSVEATSRNEQFFGPGTRLTVL.

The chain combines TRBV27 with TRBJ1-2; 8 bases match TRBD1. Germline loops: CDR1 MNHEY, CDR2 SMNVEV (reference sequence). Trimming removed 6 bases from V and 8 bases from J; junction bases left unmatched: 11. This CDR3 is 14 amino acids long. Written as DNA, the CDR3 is TGTGCCAGCAGCCCCGGACAGGGAATTGGCGGCTACACCTTC. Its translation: CASSPGQGIGGYTF.

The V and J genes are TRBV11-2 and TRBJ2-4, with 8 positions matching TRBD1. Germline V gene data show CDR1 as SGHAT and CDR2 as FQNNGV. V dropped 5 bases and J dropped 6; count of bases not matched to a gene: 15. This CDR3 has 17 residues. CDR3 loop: CASSLLGQGGGLNIQYF. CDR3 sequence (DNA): TGTGCCAGCAGCCTCCTCGGACAGGGCGGCGGGCTAAACATTCAGTACTTC.